The entry that follows covers one T cell receptor beta chain sequence. The table lists this clonotype with many counts. Its antigen remains unidentified. No base quality values were provided; no much bigger clone lies one nucleotide off. This entry comes from a study of regulatory T cells in long-lasting Graves disease (dated by TCRdb to the early 2020s). Some background on the complete study: In the newly diagnosed Graves' disease group, patients had been taking antithyroid drugs for less than 3 months. Peripheral blood TCR sequencing and RNA sequencing compared persistent Graves' disease patients with newly diagnosed Graves' disease patients. The study was conducted in China and was registered as a clinical trial. A total of around 35 samples were covered by TCR sequencing, comprising roughly 13 persistent and roughly 20 newly diagnosed Graves' disease patients.

This specimen's time point label, interpreted: newly diagnosed GD, antithyroid drugs for less than 3 months. RNA was extracted from PBMCs in TRIzol for both TCR sequencing and RNA sequencing. The diagnosis of Graves' disease followed American Thyroid Association guidelines. The patients came from an endocrinology department in Xi'an, China. From each patient, nine milliliters of peripheral blood was collected into an EDTA anticoagulant tube. Ficoll Paque Plus density gradient separation was used to isolate PBMCs, and no further T cell sorting was done. An Agilent 2100 Bioanalyzer and agarose gel were used to check RNA quality, and a NanoDrop 2000 was used to measure RNA concentration. The junction shows trimming of 8 bases on V and 6 bases on J, and the gene matches do not reach 3 bases of it. The CDR3 runs 13 residues from the cysteine to the phenylalanine. Only the CDR3 portion is preserved as DNA: 39 bases, with reading frame beginning at the first base. Based on the germline V gene, the CDR1 and CDR2 sequences are MNHNS and SASEGT.

Study-level results and caveats: Only peripheral blood was studied, because thyroid tissue, the primary lesion, was inaccessible. The authors acknowledged the small sample size as a limitation that may reduce accuracy. Patients with persistent disease shared more public clonotypes (approximately 2,500) than newly diagnosed patients did (roughly 970). Persistent disease showed preferential use of TRBV28, TRBJ1-2 and TRBJ2-5, whereas newly diagnosed disease favored TRBV20-1 and TRBJ2-1. Sequencing and analysis were limited to the TCR beta chain. Persistent Graves' disease patients showed lower TCR Shannon entropy and fewer highly expanded clones than newly diagnosed patients, suggesting clonal expansion.

The method was multiplex PCR. TCRdb shows the sequencer as Illumina HiSeq 4000. To build TCR beta libraries, CDR3 regions were amplified by Arm-PCR using iRepertoire HTBI primers. Before sequencing, the PCR products went through gel purification. Turning to the authors' computational methods: Gene usage analysis of CDR3 amino acid clonotypes used the 60 to 75 TRBV and more than 13 TRBJ segments found across samples. COPE and FqMerger were used to merge the filtered high-quality paired reads into contigs. BLAST was used to align contigs to IMGT TRBV, TRBD and TRBJ reference genes, and CDR3 was defined according to IMGT. Any clonotype with a frequency above 0.1% was classified as a highly expanded clone. Repertoire diversity was measured by Shannon entropy, and V-J evenness by the Gini coefficient. Clonotypes shared by more than one individual were considered public. TCRdb reworked the public reads: Q25 trimming with fastp, MiXCR clone assembly, productive beta chains retained. Here each entry gathers all rows of one CDR3 protein and keeps the most common genes and DNA. Here the V and J calls rest on TCRdb's processing, not on the authors' analysis. Recorded for this sample are under 700,000 distinct CDR3 sequences; about 16% of them occurred a single time. Jointly, the top ten make up just under 25% of the sample.

This sample also appeared in a second study, on T cells in Graves' hyperthyroidism and ophthalmopathy. From that second study: Stable Graves' hyperthyroidism was defined as no progression to ophthalmopathy during 18 months of follow-up. Hyperthyroidism patients were newly diagnosed, with disease duration under 2 months, and aged 18 to 65 years. The study excluded patients with uncontrolled infections, other autoimmune diseases, pregnancy or lactation. Diagnoses were established on the basis of clinical symptoms, serum thyroxine and TRAb, thyroid ultrasound, and orbital computed tomography. The first round of RT-PCR for the TCR CDR3 was performed with the HTBI primer set and the Qiagen OneStep RT-PCR kit. Blood samples also contained most of the expanded thyroid clonotypes (frequency above 0.001), which suggests that blood repertoires may reflect thyroid immune responses. A model built on a 13 V-J signature distinguished ophthalmopathy from stable hyperthyroidism, reaching roughly 88% sensitivity and 81.08% specificity in cross-validation and 80%/75% in testing. During validation, the model predicted progression to ophthalmopathy a median of around 6 months ahead of onset, with more than 55% sensitivity and about 75% specificity. A discovery cohort of roughly 100 patients, 43 with Graves' ophthalmopathy and about 60 with stable Graves' hyperthyroidism, was used to find distinguishing TCR V-J signatures. Prospective prediction of ophthalmopathy was tested in an independent validation cohort consisting of 18 hyperthyroidism patients and approximately 16 patients who later progressed to ophthalmopathy. The roughly 100 discovery patients were randomly divided into training and test sets at a 7:3 ratio. In roughly six Graves' hyperthyroidism patients, the study also compared T-cell repertoires from thyroid tissue with T-cell repertoires from blood. Following sampling, methimazole starting at 30 mg daily was given to hyperthyroidism patients, and high-dose intravenous methylprednisolone was given to ophthalmopathy patients. Libraries were constructed in a second round of multiplex PCR, after which size selection and purification were performed. Paired-end sequencing of the libraries was performed with 100 bp reads on an Illumina HiSeq2000. SOAPnuke was used to process the raw data, removing reads that contained adapters or uncalled bases, had a mean Phred below 15, or lacked an exact match to the constant primer or identifier. High-quality paired reads were merged using COPE v1.2.5, and each unique nucleotide sequence was defined as a clonotype. MiTCR v1.1 was used to align the clonotypes against IMGT TRBV, TRBD and TRBJ reference segments. Only V-J combinations with frequency above 0.0001, covering about 99% of repertoires, were analysed. A TCS score was defined as the ratio of F50 (clonal expansion) to E x V (chaos), with BLOSUM62-based TCRdist applied between CDR3 peptides within each V-J. Welch's t-statistics and random forest reduced several hundred V-J features to about 13, which were used in a naive Bayes classifier (R e1071). Sample size was not statistically predetermined, and blinding of investigators to group allocation was not performed. TCR Vbeta CDR3 sequencing of 140 or so peripheral blood samples (43 ophthalmopathy, 75 to 85 hyperthyroidism and some 17 progressor patients) is reported in the paper.

The rearranged segments are TRBV6-1 and TRBJ2-1; 11 middle bases align to TRBD1. The TCR was taken from a woman aged 40-60 years with Graves disease. Donor details come from another sample of the same person, matched by shared clones. The starting material was peripheral blood mononuclear cells (PBMCs), obtained at new diagnosis, from a patient treated with antithyroid drugs. CDR3 region: CASGTGGPNEQFF. The nucleotide sequence is TGTGCCAGCGGGACAGGGGGGCCCAATGAGCAGTTCTTC.